This TCR delta chain was sequenced in a study of human gamma delta and Vdelta1 T cells. TCRdb re-processed the PCR reads via CATT. The table lists hundreds of delta-chain clones, 28% of them singletons, with about 90% in the top ten. This clone is labeled medium-sized (0.01 to 0.1%). This likely stems from a read error, as it lies one base from a far larger clone. Germline V gene lookup returns CDR1 TSWWSYY and CDR2 QGS. This CDR3 comprises 21 residues. The sequenced material came from Vdelta1 gamma-delta T cells from blood. The TCR comes from a human donor in good health. The rearrangement links TRDV1 to TRDJ1, with 10 bases identical to TRDD3. This CDR3 is CAPGNYLHFYRGIRGADKLIF. Here the CDR3 DNA reads TGTGCTCCTGGGAACTACCTTCACTTCTATCGGGGGATACGGGGAGCCGATAAACTCATCTTT.